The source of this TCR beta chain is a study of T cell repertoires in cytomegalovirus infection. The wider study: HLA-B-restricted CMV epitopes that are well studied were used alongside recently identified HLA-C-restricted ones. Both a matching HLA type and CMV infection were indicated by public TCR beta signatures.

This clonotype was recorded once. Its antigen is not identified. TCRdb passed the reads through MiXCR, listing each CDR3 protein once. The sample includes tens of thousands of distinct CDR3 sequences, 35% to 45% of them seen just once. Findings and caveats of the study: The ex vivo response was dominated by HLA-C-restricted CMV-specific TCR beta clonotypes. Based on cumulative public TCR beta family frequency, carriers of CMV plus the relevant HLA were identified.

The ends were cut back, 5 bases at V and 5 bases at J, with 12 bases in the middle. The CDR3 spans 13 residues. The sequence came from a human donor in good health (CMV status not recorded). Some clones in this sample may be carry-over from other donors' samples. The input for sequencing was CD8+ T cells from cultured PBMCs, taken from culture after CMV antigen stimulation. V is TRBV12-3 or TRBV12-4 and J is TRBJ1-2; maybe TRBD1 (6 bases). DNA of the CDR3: TGTGCCAGCAGTCCAGCAGGGGCGTATGGCTACACCTTC. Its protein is CASSPAGAYGYTF.